Here is one TCR beta chain with its context. The data derive from a study of blood T cell repertoires in COVID-19. Study context: Samples taken during acute and convalescent COVID-19 were collected in the United States, Italy and Spain. PBMCs, B-cell-depleted T cells, or T cells were the source of the cDNA or gDNA that made up the material.

Germline CDR1 and CDR2: GTSNPN and SVGIG (reference sequence). The trim removed 5 bases at V and 2 bases at J, leaving 5 bases unmatched. The CDR3 is made up of 14 amino acids. Source study methods: For nucleated cells, counts were estimated from reference gene primer amplification. Sequenced by immunoSEQ multiplex PCR; TCRdb stores in-frame clones only, minus some. That table supplies the V and J calls and clone size; D and trimming were determined from the DNA. The sample lists about 34,000 clones; 78% were seen once. Input material: peripheral blood. This rearrangement joins TRBV30 to TRBJ1-5; 8 bases line up with TRBD1. This sequence was found in a woman between 55 and 75 years old with acute or convalescent COVID-19. DNA of the CDR3: TGTGCCTGGGCCGTGACAGGGGGCAATCAGCCCCAGCATTTT. This gives the protein CAWAVTGGNQPQHF.